The TCR beta chain described here comes from a study of T cells in Graves' hyperthyroidism and ophthalmopathy. Study results and caveats: It was a median around 6 months before onset that the model predicted ophthalmopathy.

The table lists this clonotype with a few counts. Antigen specificity is unknown. The V end was cut by 5 bases, the J end by 3 bases, with 14 bases between. The CDR3 length is 15 residues. Germline CDR1 is SGHTA and CDR2 is FQGNSA. RNA transcripts served as the template for amplifying TCR beta CDR3 regions. First-round RT-PCR targeting the TCR CDR3 was performed with the HTBI primer set. TCRdb called the multiplex PCR reads again in MiXCR, with one record for every CDR3 protein. The profile shows approximately 560,000 distinct CDR3 sequences, under 60% of them singletons. J is TRBJ1-5 and V is TRBV7-2; tentatively, D is TRBD1 (6 bases). The sample was peripheral blood or thyroid tissue (not recorded which). The TCR originated in a woman younger than 30 with Graves' hyperthyroidism. CDR3 nucleotide sequence: TGTGCCAGCAGCCAAGAGGACAGTCCCAATCAGCCCCAGCATTTT. Translating gives CASSQEDSPNQPQHF.